The next 10 T cell receptor beta chains were all read from a single sample in a study of cytomegalovirus exposure and HLA in healthy donors. Produced via immunoSEQ multiplex PCR; TCRdb's table is partial and in-frame only. This sample carries under 250,000 clones, roughly 87% of them seen once, and the ten largest clones take about 2%. Source material: PBMCs. These receptors were taken from a woman younger than 35 in good health and CMV-seropositive.

The chain couples TRBV6-1 to TRBJ1-4; 7 bases agree with TRBD1. CDR3 length: 15 residues. V lost 5 bases, J lost 6 bases, and 9 bases stayed unmatched. Germline CDR1 MNHNS, CDR2 SASEGT. This CDR3 is CASSSRQGWDEKLFF. The CDR3 DNA is TGTGCCAGCAGTTCCCGACAGGGATGGGATGAAAAACTGTTTTTT.

The V and J genes are TRBV4-2 and TRBJ2-1, with 7 bases fitting TRBD2. The V gene's germline CDR1 is LGHNA and CDR2 YNFKEQ. V dropped 3 bases and J dropped 5; count of bases not matched to a gene: 10. The CDR3 runs 16 residues. This chain's CDR3 is CASSQDRTSRNNEQFF. The DNA of the CDR3 is TGTGCCAGCAGCCAGGACCGGACTAGTAGGAACAATGAGCAGTTCTTC.

In nucleotides, the CDR3 is TGTGCCAGCAGCCCCCCAGCGATAGCCAAAAACATTCAGTACTTC. Translation gives CASSPPAIAKNIQYF. The chain recombines TRBV7-8 with TRBJ2-4; D uncertain. The CDR3 is 15 amino acids. V dropped 5 bases and J dropped 0 bases, with 11 bases sitting between them. Germline V gene sequence: CDR1 SGHVS, CDR2 FQNEAQ.

This rearrangement joins TRBV5-4 to TRBJ2-6; no reliable D call. Trimming shortened V by 0 bases and J by 1 base, and 5 bases separated the two germline ends. CDR1 SGHNT and CDR2 YYREEE come from the germline V gene (reference sequence). The CDR3 has 15 amino acids. CDR3 in DNA: TGTGCCAGCAGCTTGGCAGGATCTGGGGCCAACGTCCTGACTTTC. This sequence encodes CASSLAGSGANVLTF. Based on the CDR3 plus reference TRBV5-4 and TRBJ2-6, the full variable domain is ETGVTQSPTHLIKTRGQQVTLRCSSQSGHNTVSWYQQALGQGPQFIFQYYREEENGRGNFPPRFSGLQFPNYSSELNVNALELDDSALYLCASSLAGSGANVLTFGAGSRLTVL.

V is TRBV2 and J is TRBJ2-1, with TRBD2 matching 11 bases. V lost 8 bases, J lost 10 bases, and 13 bases stayed unmatched. This CDR3 is 15 amino acids long. CDR1 is SNHLY and CDR2 is FYNNEI in the germline V gene. CDR3 DNA: TGTGCCAGCCGACAGGCGACTAGCGGGAACGGGGAGCAGTTCTTC. Protein: CASRQATSGNGEQFF.

This clone has more than one count but fewer than ten. The J gene is TRBJ1-5, the V gene TRBV19, with D possibly matching TRBD1 (5 bases). Trimming cost V 6 bases and J 0 bases, with 9 bases left between them. Germline loops: CDR1 LNHDA, CDR2 SQIVND (reference sequence). This CDR3 is built from 14 residues. The CDR3 sequence is CASRGDYSNQPQHF. CDR3 in DNA: TGTGCCAGTAGGGGGGACTATAGCAATCAGCCCCAGCATTTT.

This chain uses TRBV5-1 with TRBJ2-7, with a weak D call TRBD2 (5 bases). In germline, CDR1 is SGHRS, CDR2 YFSETQ. Between the trimmed V and J ends, which lost 4 bases and 3 bases, there was a span of 14 bases. There are 14 residues in the CDR3. CDR3 nucleotides: TGCGCCAGCAGCCCAGCGGACTGGCTCTACGAGCAGTACTTC. This sequence encodes CASSPADWLYEQYF.

The CDR3 sequence is CASSFYRVLFNQPQHF. For the CDR3, the DNA is TGTGCCAGCAGTTTCTACCGGGTCCTTTTCAATCAGCCCCAGCATTTT. The chain links TRBV28 to TRBJ1-5; D remains ambiguous. Germline V gene sequence: CDR1 MDHEN, CDR2 SYDVKM. The CDR3 covers 16 residues. V lost 3 bases and J lost 3, with 15 bases in between.

This clone was found a few times. The chain links TRBV19 to TRBJ2-7; 7 nucleotides align to TRBD2. V was pared by 11 bases and J by 4 bases, with 11 bases of the junction left unmatched. CDR1 is LNHDA and CDR2 is SQIVND in the germline V gene (reference sequence). The CDR3 loop spans 13 amino acids. Here the CDR3 DNA reads TGTGCCCGGGCAGGTAGCGGGTGGTACGAGCAGTACTTC. As protein: CARAGSGWYEQYF.

The chain carries TRBV28 and TRBJ2-3; 13 bases fit TRBD2. The ends lost 10 bases at V and 0 bases at J; junction bases unmatched: 16. CDR1 is MDHEN, CDR2 SYDVKM, per germline. This CDR3 is built from 19 residues. DNA for the CDR3: TGTGCCATGCTGAGACTAGCGGGAGGACCCGGGTATAGCACAGATACGCAGTATTTT. Translation: CAMLRLAGGPGYSTDTQYF.